The text below deals with one TCR beta chain. Its target is unknown. TCRdb re-called the reads with MiXCR, one entry per CDR3 protein. The data hold about 570,000 distinct CDR3 sequences, with over 35% observed a single time. Per the germline V gene, CDR1 is SNHLY and CDR2 is FYNNEI. The CDR3 length is 13 residues. With 8 bases removed from V and 3 bases from J, the gap between germline ends came to 11 bases. This sample stems from a study of T cell repertoires in cytomegalovirus infection. Study observations and caveats: CMV-specific HLA-C-restricted TCR beta clonotypes dominated the ex vivo response.

Material: cultured PBMCs, obtained from culture after CMV antigen stimulation. This receptor was obtained from a human donor in good health (CMV status not recorded). Some clones in this sample may be carry-over from other donors' samples. This chain joins TRBV2 and TRBJ1-5; no clear D. CDR3 nucleotide sequence: TGTGCCAGCTTAGGGATTCCCAATCAGCCCCAGCATTTT. Its protein is CASLGIPNQPQHF.